The rows below give T cell receptor beta chains drawn from one sample of a study of beta chain features in type 1 diabetes. Assay: immunoSEQ multiplex PCR; the TCRdb copy retains only in-frame clones and omits some. The sample has hundreds of thousands of clones, roughly 13% seen once. Sequencing input: naive CD4+ T cells from blood. These TCRs come from a man aged 25 to 45 in good health. Each CDR3 is given with its conserved first and last residue. Each record gives: J gene, V gene, clone size, D gene, CDR3 DNA, CDR3 protein. The D gene is left open where the match is weak. The listing skips clone size in some rows; elsewhere it reads once, few, many or a size class.

J gene: TRBJ2-1; V gene: TRBV5-1; clone size: NA; D gene: NA; CDR3 DNA: TGCGCCAGCAGCCGGAGGCTACCAAGTGAGCAGTTCTTC; CDR3 protein: CASSRRLPSEQFF
J gene: TRBJ2-3; V gene: TRBV9; clone size: NA; D gene: NA; CDR3 DNA: TGTGCCAGCAGCGTCTTTCAGCATCTGACAGATACGCAGTATTTT; CDR3 protein: CASSVFQHLTDTQYF
J gene: TRBJ2-2; V gene: TRBV2; clone size: NA; D gene: NA; CDR3 DNA: TGTGCCAGCAGTGATCGGCGGGGAGGCGGGGAGCTGTTTTTT; CDR3 protein: CASSDRRGGGELFF
J gene: TRBJ1-5; V gene: TRBV5-6; clone size: few; D gene: TRBD1; CDR3 DNA: TGTGCCAGCAGCCAGTCGAGACAGGGCCGGAGCAATCAGCCCCAGCATTTT; CDR3 protein: CASSQSRQGRSNQPQHF
J gene: TRBJ2-3; V gene: TRBV7-9; clone size: few; D gene: NA; CDR3 DNA: TGTGCCAGCAGCGCCATGGGCGGCCCGGGAGATACGCAGTATTTT; CDR3 protein: CASSAMGGPGDTQYF
J gene: TRBJ2-3; V gene: TRBV10-3; clone size: few; D gene: TRBD1; CDR3 DNA: TGTGCCATCAGCCGGGACAGGGCGAGCACAGATACGCAGTATTTT; CDR3 protein: CAISRDRASTDTQYF
J gene: TRBJ2-3; V gene: TRBV29-1; clone size: NA; D gene: NA; CDR3 DNA: TGCAGCGTTGATGTGAGAAACTACCGGCGCTACACAGATACGCAGTATTTT; CDR3 protein: CSVDVRNYRRYTDTQYF
J gene: TRBJ2-5; V gene: TRBV25-1; clone size: NA; D gene: TRBD1; CDR3 DNA: TGTGCCAGCAGTGAATTTGACAGGGTGGAGACCCAGTACTTC; CDR3 protein: CASSEFDRVETQYF
J gene: TRBJ2-1; V gene: TRBV7-2; clone size: NA; D gene: TRBD2; CDR3 DNA: TGTGCCAGCAGCCCACTAGCGGGAGGAGTTAATGAGCAGTTCTTC; CDR3 protein: CASSPLAGGVNEQFF
J gene: TRBJ2-2; V gene: TRBV7-2; clone size: NA; D gene: TRBD2; CDR3 DNA: TGTGCCAGCAGCTTACGGGGGGCGAACACCGGGGAGCTGTTTTTT; CDR3 protein: CASSLRGANTGELFF
J gene: TRBJ2-1; V gene: TRBV29-1; clone size: NA; D gene: NA; CDR3 DNA: TGCAGCGTTTCCAGCGGTACTAGCTCCTACAATGAGCAGTTCTTC; CDR3 protein: CSVSSGTSSYNEQFF
J gene: TRBJ1-1; V gene: TRBV30; clone size: few; D gene: NA; CDR3 DNA: TGTGCCTGGAGTCATGGGGGGAAGAACACTGAAGCTTTCTTT; CDR3 protein: CAWSHGGKNTEAFF
J gene: TRBJ2-2; V gene: TRBV23-1; clone size: few; D gene: TRBD1; CDR3 DNA: TGCGCCATCAGTCAATCGAAGTGGAGCGCCGGGACAGACCTCACCGGGGAGCTGTTTTTT; CDR3 protein: CAISQSKWSAGTDLTGELFF
J gene: TRBJ1-2; V gene: TRBV7-9; clone size: NA; D gene: NA; CDR3 DNA: TGTGCCAGCAGCCGCGGACCGGACGCTCCGGGCTACACCTTC; CDR3 protein: CASSRGPDAPGYTF
J gene: TRBJ1-2; V gene: TRBV14; clone size: few; D gene: NA; CDR3 DNA: TGTGCCAGCAGCCCGGGGATGGATGGCTACACCTTC; CDR3 protein: CASSPGMDGYTF
J gene: TRBJ2-1; V gene: TRBV10-3; clone size: NA; D gene: NA; CDR3 DNA: TGTGCCATCAGTGGGCAGACGAATGAGCAGTTCTTC; CDR3 protein: CAISGQTNEQFF
J gene: TRBJ2-3; V gene: TRBV7-3; clone size: few; D gene: NA; CDR3 DNA: TGTGCCAGCAGCCCAGGACGGGGACGTGGCACAGATACGCAGTATTTT; CDR3 protein: CASSPGRGRGTDTQYF
J gene: TRBJ1-2; V gene: TRBV4-3; clone size: NA; D gene: NA; CDR3 DNA: TGCGCCAGCAGCCGGGAAGGGAGCTATGGCTACACCTTC; CDR3 protein: CASSREGSYGYTF
J gene: TRBJ1-4; V gene: TRBV5-6; clone size: few; D gene: NA; CDR3 DNA: TGTGCCAGCAGCATGGGCCCCTCGACCCCTAATGAAAAACTGTTTTTT; CDR3 protein: CASSMGPSTPNEKLFF
J gene: TRBJ2-3; V gene: TRBV30; clone size: NA; D gene: NA; CDR3 DNA: TGTGCCTGGAGTCCGGGAGCAGATACGCAGTATTTT; CDR3 protein: CAWSPGADTQYF
J gene: TRBJ2-3; V gene: TRBV6-5; clone size: NA; D gene: NA; CDR3 DNA: TGTGCCAGCAGTCAGGCGCCTTGGGGAGATACGCAGTATTTT; CDR3 protein: CASSQAPWGDTQYF
J gene: TRBJ2-7; V gene: TRBV10-3; clone size: NA; D gene: TRBD1; CDR3 DNA: TGTGCCAGCAGGCGACCGGGACAGGGCTACGAGCAGTACTTC; CDR3 protein: CASRRPGQGYEQYF
J gene: TRBJ2-5; V gene: TRBV21-1; clone size: NA; D gene: NA; CDR3 DNA: TGTGCCAGCAGCGCCACAGGGGGCAGAGAGACCCAGTACTTC; CDR3 protein: CASSATGGRETQYF
J gene: TRBJ2-1; V gene: TRBV4-2; clone size: NA; D gene: NA; CDR3 DNA: TGTGCCAGCAGCCATGGGACCGAGAGCTCCTACAATGAGCAGTTCTTC; CDR3 protein: CASSHGTESSYNEQFF
J gene: TRBJ2-6; V gene: TRBV5-1; clone size: few; D gene: NA; CDR3 DNA: TGCGCCAGCAGAGACAACTCTGGGGCCAACGTCCTGACTTTC; CDR3 protein: CASRDNSGANVLTF
J gene: TRBJ2-3; V gene: TRBV9; clone size: few; D gene: NA; CDR3 DNA: TGTGCCAGCAGCGTCGGGACCCCGGGCACAGATACGCAGTATTTT; CDR3 protein: CASSVGTPGTDTQYF
J gene: TRBJ2-7; V gene: TRBV7-6; clone size: few; D gene: NA; CDR3 DNA: TGTGCCAGCAGCACTGGCGAGGGGGTCTACGAGCAGTACTTC; CDR3 protein: CASSTGEGVYEQYF
J gene: TRBJ2-7; V gene: TRBV14; clone size: NA; D gene: NA; CDR3 DNA: TGTGCCAGCAGCCAAGATCACAGGTACGAGCAGTACTTC; CDR3 protein: CASSQDHRYEQYF
J gene: TRBJ1-2; V gene: TRBV4-3; clone size: few; D gene: NA; CDR3 DNA: TGCGCCAGCAGCCACGGCAGTAACTATGGCTACACCTTC; CDR3 protein: CASSHGSNYGYTF
J gene: TRBJ2-1; V gene: TRBV4-3; clone size: NA; D gene: NA; CDR3 DNA: TGCGCCAGCAGCCCTAGGGGAAACTACAATGAGCAGTTCTTC; CDR3 protein: CASSPRGNYNEQFF
J gene: TRBJ2-5; V gene: TRBV5-4; clone size: few; D gene: TRBD2; CDR3 DNA: TGTGCCAGCAGCTTGTCCCTAGCGGGGGTAGAGACCCAGTACTTC; CDR3 protein: CASSLSLAGVETQYF
J gene: TRBJ1-1; V gene: TRBV29-1; clone size: NA; D gene: NA; CDR3 DNA: TGCAGCGTTGGGGGGCTGAACACTGAAGCTTTCTTT; CDR3 protein: CSVGGLNTEAFF
J gene: TRBJ2-7; V gene: TRBV6-7; clone size: NA; D gene: NA; CDR3 DNA: TGTGCCAGCACCTTCCATAGGGTTTCCACCTACGAGCAGTACTTC; CDR3 protein: CASTFHRVSTYEQYF
J gene: TRBJ2-1; V gene: TRBV7-2; clone size: few; D gene: NA; CDR3 DNA: TGTGCCAGCAGCTTAACTTTTGACAATGAGCAGTTCTTC; CDR3 protein: CASSLTFDNEQFF
J gene: TRBJ1-1; V gene: TRBV18; clone size: NA; D gene: NA; CDR3 DNA: TGTGCCAGCTCACCAGGGGAGCAGGGCTCGTACACTGAAGCTTTCTTT; CDR3 protein: CASSPGEQGSYTEAFF
J gene: TRBJ2-5; V gene: TRBV2; clone size: NA; D gene: TRBD1; CDR3 DNA: TGTGCCAGCACTCCAGGGGGCGCAGAAGAGACCCAGTACTTC; CDR3 protein: CASTPGGAEETQYF
J gene: TRBJ2-1; V gene: TRBV7-2; clone size: NA; D gene: NA; CDR3 DNA: TGTGCCAGCAGCTTACGGCAGGGTATACGGGATGAGCAGTTCTTC; CDR3 protein: CASSLRQGIRDEQFF
J gene: TRBJ1-2; V gene: TRBV30; clone size: few; D gene: NA; CDR3 DNA: TGTGCCTGGAGGACCGGGACATTCCTTGGCTACACCTTC; CDR3 protein: CAWRTGTFLGYTF
J gene: TRBJ1-2; V gene: TRBV7-8; clone size: NA; D gene: NA; CDR3 DNA: TGTGCCAGCAGCTTAGGCAGGGGTAACTATGGCTACACCTTC; CDR3 protein: CASSLGRGNYGYTF